This entry lists 16 T cell receptor beta chains sequenced from one sample in a study of blood T cell repertoires in COVID-19. Method: immunoSEQ multiplex PCR; TCRdb's copy keeps in-frame clones and lacks some. The sample has hundreds of thousands of clones, around 86% seen once. Material: peripheral blood. These receptors all stem from a woman aged 25-40 years who had recovered from COVID-19.

The chain has TRBV11-2 and TRBJ2-1, with 11 bases aligning to TRBD2. The CDR3 contains 17 residues. Trimming removed 3 bases from V and 7 bases from J; junction bases left unmatched: 11. CDR1 SGHAT and CDR2 FQNNGV come from the germline V gene. This CDR3 is CASSLVVSGGAGNEQFF. DNA for the CDR3: TGTGCCAGCAGCTTGGTTGTTAGCGGGGGGGCCGGGAATGAGCAGTTCTTC. The full variable domain, its missing parts supplied by reference TRBV11-2 and TRBJ2-1, is EAGVAQSPRYKIIEKRQSVAFWCNPISGHATLYWYQQILGQGPKLLIQFQNNGVVDDSQLPKDRFSAERLKGVDSTLKIQPAKLEDSAVYLCASSLVVSGGAGNEQFFGPGTRLTVL.

The DNA for the CDR3 is TGTGCCAACAACCCGAGGACAGGGGTGGGGAATTCACCCCTCCACTTT. Translated: CANNPRTGVGNSPLHF. This sequence joins TRBV6-2 or TRBV6-3 and TRBJ1-6; 9 nucleotides align to TRBD1. Germline V CDR1 and CDR2: MNHEY, SVGEGT. Germline trimming cut 10 bases from V and 7 bases from J; bases unmatched to any gene: 14. This CDR3 region has 16 residues.

This clone has a handful of counts. CDR3 loop: CASSWTGGANVLTF. CDR3 in DNA: TGTGCCAGCAGCTGGACAGGGGGGGCCAACGTCCTGACTTTC. The chain links TRBV7-2 to TRBJ2-6; 8 nucleotides agree with TRBD1. CDR3 size: 14 residues. Germline V gene lookup returns CDR1 SGHTA and CDR2 FQGNSA. Unmatched junction bases numbered 0, after V lost 4 bases and J lost 4 bases.

This clone was recorded a few times. This chain connects TRBV7-9 to TRBJ2-3; 7 bases line up with TRBD1. Germline CDR1 is SEHNR and CDR2 is FQNEAQ (reference sequence). The CDR3 runs to 15 residues. V shed 5 bases, J shed 0 bases, and the junction held 5 bases outside the gene matches. The CDR3 sequence: CASSPGQASTDTQYF. In DNA, the CDR3 is TGTGCCAGCAGCCCTGGACAGGCTAGCACAGATACGCAGTATTTT.

The rearrangement links TRBV7-9 to TRBJ1-1; maybe TRBD1 (5 bases). From germline, CDR1 is SEHNR and CDR2 FQNEAQ (reference sequence). This CDR3 has 14 amino acids. Trimming took 1 base from V and 7 from J, leaving 13 bases between them. This CDR3 reads CASSLEAREHEAFF. CDR3 in DNA: TGTGCCAGCAGCTTAGAGGCCAGGGAACATGAAGCTTTCTTT.

V usage is TRBV6-6 and J usage is TRBJ2-3; D not certain. V was cut by 6 bases and J by 1 base, with 11 bases left in between. The CDR3 is made up of 14 amino acids. CDR1 and CDR2 from the germline V gene are MNHNY and SVGAGI (reference sequence). CDR3: CASRPPQGTDTQYF. The DNA for the CDR3 is TGTGCCAGCAGACCACCCCAGGGCACAGATACGCAGTATTTT.

Here the CDR3 reads CASSYGTSSGNEQFF. CDR3 DNA: TGTGCCAGCAGTTACGGGACTAGCTCTGGCAATGAGCAGTTCTTC. The genes are TRBV6-2 or TRBV6-3 and TRBJ2-1, with 9 positions matching TRBD2. The CDR3 sequence is 15 residues long. V lost 2 bases, J lost 6 bases, and 5 bases stayed unmatched. Per the germline V gene, CDR1 is MNHEY and CDR2 is SVGEGT.

The chain has TRBV30 and TRBJ2-7; a weak D match, TRBD1 (5 bases). The CDR3 totals 12 residues. V shed 2 bases and J shed 3 bases, with 8 bases lying between them. Germline assignment: CDR1 GTSNPN and CDR2 SVGIG (reference sequence). The CDR3 reads CAWSSGYYEQYF. DNA of the CDR3: TGTGCCTGGAGTTCAGGGTACTACGAGCAGTACTTC.

The chain has TRBV29-1 and TRBJ2-7, with D unresolved. In germline, CDR1 is SQVTM, CDR2 ANQGSEA. With 5 bases removed from V and 0 bases from J, the gap between germline ends came to 14 bases. The CDR3 has 14 residues. CDR3 region: CSVTEQQISYEQYF. CDR3 bases: TGCAGCGTTACAGAGCAACAGATCTCCTACGAGCAGTACTTC.

The gene calls are TRBV7-9 and TRBJ2-1, with 7 bases that match TRBD2. The germline gives CDR1 SEHNR, CDR2 FQNEAQ (reference sequence). V dropped 0 bases and J dropped 8; count of bases not matched to a gene: 7. There are 15 residues in the CDR3. CDR3 residues: CASSLAKGGPDEQFF. The CDR3 bases are TGTGCCAGCAGCTTAGCAAAGGGAGGGCCCGATGAGCAGTTCTTC. Full variable domain (outside the CDR3, taken from reference TRBV7-9 and TRBJ2-1): DTGVSQNPRHKITKRGQNVTFRCDPISEHNRLYWYRQTLGQGPEFLTYFQNEAQLEKSRLLSDRFSAERPKGSFSTLEIQRTEQGDSAMYLCASSLAKGGPDEQFFGPGTRLTVL.

The chain joins TRBV5-4 to TRBJ1-1; D not resolved. Trimming took off 3 bases at V and 1 base at J, with 4 bases between the two ends. Germline CDR1 SGHNT, CDR2 YYREEE (reference sequence). CDR3 length: 12 residues. The CDR3 DNA reads TGTGCCAGCAGCTCACAGAACACTGAAGCTTTCTTT. Its protein is CASSSQNTEAFF.

This chain connects TRBV27 to TRBJ1-1; D is undetermined. V lost 4 bases, J lost 3 bases, and 12 bases lay in between. From germline, CDR1 is MNHEY and CDR2 SMNVEV (reference sequence). CDR3 length: 14 amino acids. The CDR3 DNA sequence: TGTGCCAGCAGTTGGGAGAGCAGGTACACTGAAGCTTTCTTT. It codes for CASSWESRYTEAFF.

The chain joins TRBV29-1 to TRBJ1-1, with 7 positions matching TRBD1. The V gene end was trimmed by 7 bases and the J gene end by 2 bases; junction bases not matched to a gene: 7. Germline lookup yields CDR1 SQVTM and CDR2 ANQGSEA. The CDR3 runs to 13 residues. CDR3 sequence: CSGTGQLNTEAFF. For the CDR3, the DNA is TGCAGCGGGACGGGACAGCTCAACACTGAAGCTTTCTTT.

The rearrangement uses TRBV3-1 (or the pseudogene TRBV3-2) and TRBJ1-1, with unresolved D. Germline lookup yields CDR1 LGHDT and CDR2 YNNKEL (reference sequence). With 5 bases removed from V and 6 bases from J, the gap between germline ends came to 19 bases. CDR3 length: 15 amino acids. The CDR3 coding sequence is TGTGCCAGCAGCTCCCAAACCTCAGTTATCCCTGAAGCTTTCTTT. Protein: CASSSQTSVIPEAFF.

V is TRBV6-5 and J is TRBJ2-3; 11 bases map to TRBD2. Germline V CDR1 and CDR2: MNHEY, SVGAGI. The CDR3 runs 14 residues. V shed 6 bases and J 1 base; nucleotides not matched to a gene: 0. The CDR3 sequence is CASRGLAGTDTQYF. The CDR3 DNA reads TGTGCCAGCAGGGGACTAGCGGGCACAGATACGCAGTATTTT.

This clone was recorded a few times. The rearrangement links TRBV5-1 to TRBJ2-7, with 9 bases identical to TRBD1. Germline values: CDR1 SGHRS, CDR2 YFSETQ. Unmatched junction bases numbered 8, after V lost 1 base and J lost 6 bases. This CDR3 comprises 15 residues. The CDR3 sequence is CASSLMGQGSIEQYF. The CDR3 region has the DNA TGCGCCAGCAGCTTGATGGGACAGGGTTCAATCGAGCAGTACTTC.